This TCR beta chain was retrieved from a study of OX40 agonist ivuxolimab in advanced cancers. Background for the entire study: The costimulatory receptor OX40 (CD134) was targeted by ivuxolimab, a fully human IgG2 agonistic monoclonal antibody. The point of sequencing TCRbeta in the periphery was to test whether ivuxolimab changed TCR sequence diversity and drove clonal T-cell expansion. Three dose-escalation patients achieved partial responses, one with hepatocellular carcinoma and two with cutaneous melanoma. A male proportion of approximately 83% and a mean age of around 60 years, ranging from roughly 23 to 80, were recorded for the dose-escalation cohort. Intravenous ivuxolimab was administered to patients every 2 weeks at six dose levels: 0.01, 0.1, 0.3, 1.5, 3 and 10 mg/kg. Prior anti-PD-1, anti-PD-L1 or anti-CTLA-4 therapy was permitted, and checkpoint inhibitors had been received by about 44% of dose-escalation patients. The paper reports the monotherapy dose-escalation portion (N of about 50 patients) of the phase I ivuxolimab trial. Among the approximately 54 dose-escalation patients, about 20 had hepatocellular carcinoma, roughly 15 melanoma, 9 renal cell carcinoma and 9 head and neck cancer. The investigation overall reported the following: Low levels of normalized T-cell clonal expansion were also seen in some patients who did not respond. In the 0.1-3.0 mg/kg groups, partial responders were among the patients with the lowest normalized peripheral clonal expansion, particularly in CD8+ T cells. The antigen specificity of the peripheral T cells that underwent clonal expansion was not determined. After ivuxolimab, expanded clones were on average more numerous among CD8+ T cells than among CD4+ T cells. At doses of 0.1 to 3.0 mg/kg, clonal expansion of both CD4+ and CD8+ T cells in blood was seen between baseline and week 6.

The trial excluded patients who had a history of autoimmune disease or who were on systemic immunosuppression. In every dose cohort, peripheral blood was drawn for TCR sequencing at baseline, cycle 4 day 1, and cycle 7 day 1. Samples came from an open-label, multicenter, first-in-human phase I dose-escalation trial of ivuxolimab. Adults with locally advanced or metastatic head and neck squamous cell, hepatocellular, melanoma or renal cell carcinoma were enrolled in the trial. Before TCR sequencing, CD4+ T cells and CD8+ T cells were sorted from peripheral blood as separate populations. To note about this clone: Its antigen remains undetermined. There are no base qualities to consult, and no much larger clone falls within one base.

To sequence the TCRbeta CDR3 region, genomic DNA was isolated from the sorted cells. The immunoSEQ Assay was used for sequencing of TCRbeta CDR3 regions. TCRdb took this table from immuneACCESS and kept in-frame rearrangements with V and J called. Such tables lack part of the clones; where checked against another copy, unresolved V genes explain under half of the gap, and the rest is unexplained. Counted in this sample were 85,000 to 100,000 clones; just under 95% of them appeared once. Together, the top ten hold 0.26% of the sample. The CDR3 contains 17 residues, cysteine and phenylalanine counted. CDR3 DNA is the only sequence kept; it has 51 bases, read in frame from the first base. Compared with germline, V lacks 4 bases and J lacks 6 bases; bases without a gene match: 12. In the germline V gene (reference sequence), CDR1 corresponds to LNHDA and CDR2 to SQIVND.

The sequence came from an adult with an advanced solid tumor such as melanoma, head and neck, liver or kidney cancer. The chain is made from TRBV19 and TRBJ1-5; TRBD1 matches 10 bases in the middle. This specimen was CD4+ or CD8+ T cells sorted from blood, taken in a trial of the OX40 agonist ivuxolimab. The nucleotide sequence reads TGTGCCAGTAGTAAGACAGGGGGCGCGGACTACGGTCAGCCCCAGCATTTT. Its protein reads: CASSKTGGADYGQPQHF. Supplemented by the reference TRBV19 and TRBJ1-5 proteins around the CDR3, the complete variable domain is DGGITQSPKYLFRKEGQNVTLSCEQNLNHDAMYWYRQDPGQGLRLIYYSQIVNDFQKGDIAEGYSVSREKKESFPLTVTSAQKNPTAFYLCASSKTGGADYGQPQHFGDGTRLSIL.